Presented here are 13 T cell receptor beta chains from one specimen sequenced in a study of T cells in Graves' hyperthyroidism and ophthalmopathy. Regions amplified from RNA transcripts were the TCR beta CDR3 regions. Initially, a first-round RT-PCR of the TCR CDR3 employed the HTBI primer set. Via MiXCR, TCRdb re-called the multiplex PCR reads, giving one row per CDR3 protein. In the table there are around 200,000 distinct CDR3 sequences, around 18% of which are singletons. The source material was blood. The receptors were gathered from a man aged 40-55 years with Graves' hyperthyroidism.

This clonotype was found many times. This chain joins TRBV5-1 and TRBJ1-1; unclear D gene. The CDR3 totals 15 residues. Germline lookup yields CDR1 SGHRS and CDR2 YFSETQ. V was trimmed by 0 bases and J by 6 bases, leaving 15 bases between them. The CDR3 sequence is CASSLELAPRAEAFF. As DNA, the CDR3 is TGCGCCAGCAGCTTGGAGTTGGCACCTCGGGCTGAAGCTTTCTTT.

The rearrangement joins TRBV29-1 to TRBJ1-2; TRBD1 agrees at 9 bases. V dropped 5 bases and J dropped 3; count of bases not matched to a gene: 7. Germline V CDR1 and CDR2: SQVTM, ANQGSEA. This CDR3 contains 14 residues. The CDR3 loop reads CSVPTGGRDYGYTF. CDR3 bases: TGCAGCGTTCCAACAGGGGGCAGGGACTATGGCTACACCTTC.

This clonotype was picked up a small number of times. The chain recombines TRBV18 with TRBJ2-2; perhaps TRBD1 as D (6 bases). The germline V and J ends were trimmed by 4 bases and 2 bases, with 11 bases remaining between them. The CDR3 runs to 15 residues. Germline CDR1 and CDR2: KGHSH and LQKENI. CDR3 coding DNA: TGTGCCAGCTCACTGACAGGTATCAACACCGGGGAGCTGTTTTTT. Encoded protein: CASSLTGINTGELFF.

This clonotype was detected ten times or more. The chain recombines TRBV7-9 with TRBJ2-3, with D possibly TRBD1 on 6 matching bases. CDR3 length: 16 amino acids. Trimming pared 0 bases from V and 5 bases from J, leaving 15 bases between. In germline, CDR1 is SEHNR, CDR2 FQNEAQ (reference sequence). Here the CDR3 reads CASSLALSGVEDTQYF. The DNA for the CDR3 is TGTGCCAGCAGCTTAGCGCTGTCAGGGGTTGAAGATACGCAGTATTTT.

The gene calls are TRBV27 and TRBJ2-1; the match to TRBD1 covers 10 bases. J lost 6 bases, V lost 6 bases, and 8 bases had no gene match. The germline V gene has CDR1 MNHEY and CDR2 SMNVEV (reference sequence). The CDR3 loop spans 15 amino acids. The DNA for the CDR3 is TGTGCCAGCAGCCGACAGGGGGCGATTGGCAATGAGCAGTTCTTC. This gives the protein CASSRQGAIGNEQFF.

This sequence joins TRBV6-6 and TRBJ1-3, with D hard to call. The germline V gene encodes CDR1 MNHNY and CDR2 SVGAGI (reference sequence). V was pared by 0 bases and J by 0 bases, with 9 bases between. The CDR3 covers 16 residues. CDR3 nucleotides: TGTGCCAGCAGTTACTCGACACCTCGCTCTGGAAACACCATATATTTT. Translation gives CASSYSTPRSGNTIYF.

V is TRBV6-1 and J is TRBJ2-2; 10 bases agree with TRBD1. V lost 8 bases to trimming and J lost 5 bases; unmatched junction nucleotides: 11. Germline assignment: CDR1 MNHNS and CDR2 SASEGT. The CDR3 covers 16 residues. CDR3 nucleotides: TGTGCCAGCGGAGGTTTGGGACAGGGGAGAACCGGGGAGCTGTTTTTT. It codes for CASGGLGQGRTGELFF.

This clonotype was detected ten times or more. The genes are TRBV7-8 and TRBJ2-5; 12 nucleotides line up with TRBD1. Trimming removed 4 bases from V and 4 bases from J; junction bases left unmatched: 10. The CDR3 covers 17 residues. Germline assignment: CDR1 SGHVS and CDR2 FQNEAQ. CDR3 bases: TGTGCCAGCAGCTCCAACCCCGGGACAGGGGGCCGAGAGACCCAGTACTTC. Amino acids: CASSSNPGTGGRETQYF.

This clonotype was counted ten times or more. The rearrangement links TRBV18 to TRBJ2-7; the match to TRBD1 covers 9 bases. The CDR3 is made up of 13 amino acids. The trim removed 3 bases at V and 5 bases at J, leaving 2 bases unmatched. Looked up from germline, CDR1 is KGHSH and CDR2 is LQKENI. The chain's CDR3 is CASSPGQGDEQYF. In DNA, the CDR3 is TGTGCCAGCTCACCGGGACAGGGCGACGAGCAGTACTTC.

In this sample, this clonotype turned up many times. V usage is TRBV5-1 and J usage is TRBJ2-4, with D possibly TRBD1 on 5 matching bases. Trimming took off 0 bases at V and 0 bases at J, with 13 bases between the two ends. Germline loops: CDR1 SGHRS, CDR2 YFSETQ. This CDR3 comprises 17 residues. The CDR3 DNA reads TGCGCCAGCAGCTTGGGACAGCAAAAACTAGCCAAAAACATTCAGTACTTC. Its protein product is CASSLGQQKLAKNIQYF.

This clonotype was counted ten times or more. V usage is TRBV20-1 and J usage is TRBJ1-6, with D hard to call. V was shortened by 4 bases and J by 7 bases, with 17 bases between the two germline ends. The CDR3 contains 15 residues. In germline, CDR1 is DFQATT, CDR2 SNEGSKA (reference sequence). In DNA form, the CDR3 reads TGCAGTGCTACAAGGGCGGGGTCCCCAAATTCACCCCTCCACTTT. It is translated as CSATRAGSPNSPLHF.

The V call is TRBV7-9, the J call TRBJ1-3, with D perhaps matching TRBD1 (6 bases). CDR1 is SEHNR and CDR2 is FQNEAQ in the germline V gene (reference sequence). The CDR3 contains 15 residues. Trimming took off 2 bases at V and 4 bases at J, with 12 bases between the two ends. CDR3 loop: CASSLTGLFGNTIYF. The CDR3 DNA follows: TGTGCCAGCAGCTTAACAGGGTTGTTCGGAAACACCATATATTTT.

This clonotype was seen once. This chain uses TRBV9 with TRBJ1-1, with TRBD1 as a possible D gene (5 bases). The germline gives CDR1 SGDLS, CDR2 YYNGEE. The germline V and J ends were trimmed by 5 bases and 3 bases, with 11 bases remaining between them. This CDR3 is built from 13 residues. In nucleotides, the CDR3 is TGTGCCAGCAGTGTTCAGGGAGACACTGAAGCTTTCTTT. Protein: CASSVQGDTEAFF. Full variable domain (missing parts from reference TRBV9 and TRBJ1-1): DSGVTQTPKHLITATGQRVTLRCSPRSGDLSVYWYQQSLDQGLQFLIQYYNGEERAKGNILERFSAQQFPDLHSELNLSSLELGDSALYFCASSVQGDTEAFFGQGTRLTVV.